These 24 T cell receptor beta chains were sequenced from one sample in a study of blood T cell repertoires in COVID-19 (dated by TCRdb to the early 2020s). Libraries were made using the immunoSEQ multiplex PCR assay. Here the immuneACCESS table is served through TCRdb, limited to in-frame sequences with V and J called. Missing clones are a known gap in these copies; in checked studies unresolved V genes cover under half, and the rest lacks a known reason. The sample profile shows 250,000 to 350,000 clones; about 90% of them were found once. The ten largest clones capture more than 2% of the sample. Sequencing was done on a sample of peripheral blood. Receptors originate from a man aged 18 to 35 with active or convalescent COVID-19.

J is TRBJ2-5 and V is TRBV4-1; TRBD2 is a possible D gene (6 bases). Between the trimmed V and J ends, which lost 4 bases and 2 bases, there was a span of 17 bases. The CDR3 contains 16 residues. Germline assignment: CDR1 MGHRA and CDR2 YSYEKL. The CDR3 region has the DNA TGCGCCAGCAGCCCGCCTGGGAGGAGGAAACAAGAGACCCAGTACTTC. This encodes CASSPPGRRKQETQYF.

The CDR3 DNA reads as TGTGCCAGCCGCAGGGGGAACACTGAAGCTTTCTTT. This encodes CASRRGNTEAFF. The chain uses TRBV6-5 and TRBJ1-1, with D maybe TRBD1 (6 bases). V lost 8 bases and J lost 1, with 8 bases in between. Germline CDR1 MNHEY, CDR2 SVGAGI. The length of the CDR3 is 12 residues.

This clone was detected only a few times. The CDR3 nucleotides are TGTGCCAGCAGTATCGACAGGGGACAGCCCCAGCATTTT. Translated, it gives CASSIDRGQPQHF. The chain links TRBV6-5 to TRBJ1-5; 8 positions agree with TRBD1. The CDR3 contains 13 residues. Germline assignment: CDR1 MNHEY and CDR2 SVGAGI. J gave up 7 bases and V 5 bases, and 4 bases lay outside the gene matches.

This chain connects TRBV21-1 to TRBJ1-2; the table's D call of TRBD1 was not tested on the DNA. TRBV21-1 is flagged as a pseudogene. The length of the CDR3 is 15 residues. DNA for the CDR3: TGTGCCAGCAGCAAATTCGACAGGGGGAACTATGGCTACACCTTC. It translates to CASSKFDRGNYGYTF.

V usage is TRBV27 and J usage is TRBJ1-2; D is ambiguous. Per germline, CDR1 MNHEY and CDR2 SMNVEV (reference sequence). The V end lost 2 bases, the J end lost 4 bases, and 8 bases lay between the germline ends. CDR3 length: 13 residues. CDR3 nucleotide sequence: TGTGCCAGCAGTTTAGGCCCTGGCTATGGCTACACCTTC. It encodes CASSLGPGYGYTF.

This sequence joins TRBV24-1 and TRBJ1-6; D unclear. Germline CDR1 reads KGHDR; CDR2 reads SFDVKD. This CDR3 is 16 amino acids long. The ends were cut back, 7 bases at V and 0 bases at J, with 12 bases in the middle. The CDR3 DNA reads as TGTGCCACCAGAATTACAAGGAGCTCCTATAATTCACCCCTCCACTTT. Residues: CATRITRSSYNSPLHF.

This chain connects TRBV7-2 to TRBJ1-1; perhaps TRBD1 as D (6 bases). CDR3 length equals 15 residues. CDR1 and CDR2 (germline): SGHTA, FQGNSA. V lost 0 bases to trimming and J lost 3 bases, with 11 bases between them. CDR3 residues: CASSLAPTGHTEAFF. Here the CDR3 DNA reads TGTGCCAGCAGCTTAGCGCCAACAGGGCACACTGAAGCTTTCTTT.

This chain connects TRBV27 to TRBJ2-3, with 10 bases matching TRBD2. Germline CDR1 and CDR2: MNHEY and SMNVEV (reference sequence). This CDR3 has 16 residues. V shed 3 bases and J 4 bases; nucleotides not matched to a gene: 7. The CDR3 protein is CASSFSEREGPDTQYF. CDR3 in DNA: TGTGCCAGCAGTTTCTCCGAGCGGGAGGGCCCAGATACGCAGTATTTT.

This chain links TRBV27 with TRBJ2-7; 12 bases line up with TRBD2. J lost 2 bases, V lost 4 bases, and 0 bases had no gene match. Per germline, CDR1 MNHEY and CDR2 SMNVEV (reference sequence). This CDR3 has 14 residues. The CDR3 bases are TGTGCCAGCAGTTGGACTAGCGGGACCTACGAGCAGTACTTC. Encoded protein: CASSWTSGTYEQYF.

This chain connects TRBV7-3 to TRBJ2-7, with a weak D call TRBD1 (6 bases). CDR3 size: 15 residues. V shed 1 base and J shed 1 base, with 11 bases lying between them. Germline V gene sequence: CDR1 SGHTA, CDR2 FQGTGA. The CDR3 reads CASSLIAGDSYEQYF. The CDR3 region has the DNA TGTGCCAGCAGCTTAATTGCAGGGGATTCCTACGAGCAGTACTTC.

V gene TRBV7-2 combines with J gene TRBJ2-7; TRBD1 might be the D (5 bases). The ends were cut back, 6 bases at V and 4 bases at J, with 16 bases in the middle. The length of the CDR3 is 14 residues. Germline V lookup: CDR1 SGHTA, CDR2 FQGNSA. This CDR3 is CASSFGAGSYEQYF. DNA of the CDR3: TGTGCCAGCAGTTTTGGGGCAGGGTCTTACGAGCAGTACTTC.

The rearrangement uses TRBV27 and TRBJ2-1; 12 bases are shared with TRBD2. There are 19 residues in the CDR3. Germline V gene sequence: CDR1 MNHEY, CDR2 SMNVEV (reference sequence). The J segment lost 0 bases and the V segment lost 7 bases, leaving 13 bases of the junction unmatched. CDR3 region: CASTVRGLAGSSSYNEQFF. The CDR3 DNA is TGTGCCAGCACCGTCAGAGGACTAGCGGGAAGCAGCTCCTACAATGAGCAGTTCTTC.

The genes are TRBV10-3 and TRBJ2-1; 12 positions match TRBD2. Trimming removed 6 bases from V and 7 bases from J; junction bases left unmatched: 7. The CDR3 extends over 15 amino acids. The germline V gene encodes CDR1 ENHRY and CDR2 SYGVKD. The CDR3 loop is CAIRLAGGPKNEQFF. The CDR3 nucleotides read TGTGCCATCAGGCTAGCGGGAGGGCCAAAGAATGAGCAGTTCTTC.

This clone was detected a few times. This sequence joins TRBV15 and TRBJ2-7, with 7 bases matching TRBD1. The J segment lost 2 bases and the V segment lost 1 base, leaving 2 bases of the junction unmatched. This CDR3 is built from 14 residues. Germline V gene sequence: CDR1 LNHNV, CDR2 YYDKDF (reference sequence). The CDR3 DNA sequence: TGTGCCACCAGCAGAGGACAGGGCACCTACGAGCAGTACTTC. Its protein product is CATSRGQGTYEQYF.

This chain links TRBV4-1 with TRBJ1-5, with 11 bases matching TRBD1. CDR1 and CDR2 (germline): MGHRA, YSYEKL. This CDR3 has 18 amino acids. The V gene end was trimmed by 0 bases and the J gene end by 0 bases; junction bases not matched to a gene: 4. CDR3 sequence (DNA): TGCGCCAGCAGCCAAGAACATGGGACAGGGGGTAGCAATCAGCCCCAGCATTTT. It translates to CASSQEHGTGGSNQPQHF.

The gene calls are TRBV4-1 and TRBJ1-4; TRBD1 is a possible D gene (6 bases). CDR1 is MGHRA and CDR2 is YSYEKL in the germline V gene. The CDR3 runs 14 residues. The ends were cut back, 5 bases at V and 5 bases at J, with 12 bases in the middle. CDR3 in DNA: TGCGCCAGCAGCAAGCAGGGGTTCAATGAAAAACTGTTTTTT. This codes for CASSKQGFNEKLFF.

The rearrangement joins TRBV11-1 to TRBJ2-3; 8 bases map to TRBD1. This CDR3 region has 15 residues. J gave up 2 bases and V 5 bases, and 6 bases lay outside the gene matches. Germline-derived CDR1 and CDR2 are SGHAT and FQDESV (reference sequence). DNA for the CDR3: TGTGCCAGCAGCAAGGGACAGGTGAACACAGATACGCAGTATTTT. Translating gives CASSKGQVNTDTQYF.

This chain joins TRBV2 and TRBJ2-5; 9 nucleotides agree with TRBD1. The CDR3 is made up of 14 amino acids. The germline V gene encodes CDR1 SNHLY and CDR2 FYNNEI. The trim removed 7 bases at V and 1 base at J, leaving 4 bases unmatched. CDR3 in DNA: TGTGCCAGCAACCGACAGGGGGTCCAAGAGACCCAGTACTTC. Amino acid sequence: CASNRQGVQETQYF.

This clone has a single count. CDR3 loop: CASVQNPDYFANTGELFF. CDR3 DNA: TGTGCCAGCGTACAGAACCCGGACTACTTTGCGAACACCGGGGAGCTGTTTTTT. The chain combines TRBV2 with TRBJ2-2, with TRBD2 as a possible D gene (6 bases). The CDR3 has 18 amino acids. Trimming removed 8 bases from V and 0 bases from J, with 22 bases in between. Germline V gives CDR1 SNHLY, CDR2 FYNNEI.

The chain is built from TRBV28 and TRBJ1-6, with a tentative D call TRBD1 (5 bases). This CDR3 has 15 residues. Germline V CDR1 and CDR2: MDHEN, SYDVKM. V lost 5 bases and J lost 10, with 18 bases in between. DNA for the CDR3: TGTGCCAGCAGTGGAATGGCAGGGAGGAGGTCACCCCTCCACTTT. Encoded protein: CASSGMAGRRSPLHF.

V and J are TRBV28 and TRBJ2-7, with D tentatively TRBD2 (5 bases). The germline V gene encodes CDR1 MDHEN and CDR2 SYDVKM. The V gene lost 5 bases and the J gene lost 0 bases, with 14 bases spanning the gap. This CDR3 spans 15 amino acids. The CDR3 loop is CASSPLTRASYEQYF. In nucleotides, the CDR3 is TGTGCCAGCAGTCCGTTAACTAGAGCCTCCTACGAGCAGTACTTC.

The gene calls are TRBV7-9 and TRBJ2-2, with 12 bases that match TRBD2. Losses at the gene ends were 5 bases for V and 4 bases for J; bases not matched to a gene: 5. This CDR3 comprises 16 residues. Germline-derived CDR1 and CDR2 are SEHNR and FQNEAQ (reference sequence). CDR3 sequence reads: CASSTLAGGTTGELFF. CDR3 DNA sequence: TGTGCCAGCAGCACCCTAGCGGGAGGGACCACCGGGGAGCTGTTTTTT.

The CDR3 loop reads CASSETGNEQFF. DNA for the CDR3: TGTGCCAGCAGCGAGACAGGGAATGAGCAGTTCTTC. This chain uses TRBV14 with TRBJ2-1; 7 nucleotides align to TRBD1. CDR3 length: 12 residues. V lost 5 bases and J lost 7; bases outside the gene matches: 2. Germline-derived CDR1 and CDR2 are SGHDN and FVKESK. Complete variable domain (other parts from reference TRBV14 and TRBJ2-1): EAGVTQFPSHSVIEKGQTVTLRCDPISGHDNLYWYRRVMGKEIKFLLHFVKESKQDESGMPNNRFLAERTGGTYSTLKVQPAELEDSGVYFCASSETGNEQFFGPGTRLTVL.

The chain links TRBV28 to TRBJ2-7; 8 bases are shared with TRBD2. This CDR3 comprises 14 residues. V shed 3 bases, J shed 7 bases, and the junction held 8 bases outside the gene matches. Germline V gene sequence: CDR1 MDHEN, CDR2 SYDVKM. CDR3 DNA: TGTGCCAGCAGTTTTCGGGAGGGCCGGTATGAGCAGTACTTC. Protein product: CASSFREGRYEQYF.